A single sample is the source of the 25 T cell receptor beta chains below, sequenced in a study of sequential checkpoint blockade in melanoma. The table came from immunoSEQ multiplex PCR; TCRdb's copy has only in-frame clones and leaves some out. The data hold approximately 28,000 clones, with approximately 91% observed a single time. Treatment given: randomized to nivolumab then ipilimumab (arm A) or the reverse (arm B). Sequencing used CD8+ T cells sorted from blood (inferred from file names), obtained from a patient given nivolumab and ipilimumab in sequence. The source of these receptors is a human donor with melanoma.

CDR3 sequence: CASSSTLGGRVTGELFF. CDR3 in DNA: TGTGCCAGCAGCTCGACTTTGGGCGGGAGGGTCACCGGGGAGCTGTTTTTT. The gene calls are TRBV7-9 and TRBJ2-2; 9 positions agree with TRBD2. The CDR3 runs to 17 residues. Per germline, CDR1 SEHNR and CDR2 FQNEAQ (reference sequence). Unmatched junction bases numbered 10, after V lost 4 bases and J lost 4 bases. Based on the CDR3 plus reference TRBV7-9 and TRBJ2-2, the full variable domain is DTGVSQNPRHKITKRGQNVTFRCDPISEHNRLYWYRQTLGQGPEFLTYFQNEAQLEKSRLLSDRFSAERPKGSFSTLEIQRTEQGDSAMYLCASSSTLGGRVTGELFFGEGSRLTVL.

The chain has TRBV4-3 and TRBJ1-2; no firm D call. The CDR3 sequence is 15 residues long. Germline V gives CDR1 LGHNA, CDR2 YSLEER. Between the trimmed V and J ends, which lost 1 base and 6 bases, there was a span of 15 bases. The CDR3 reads CASSQARHAWDGYTF. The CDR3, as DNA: TGCGCCAGCAGCCAAGCCCGACACGCCTGGGATGGCTACACCTTC.

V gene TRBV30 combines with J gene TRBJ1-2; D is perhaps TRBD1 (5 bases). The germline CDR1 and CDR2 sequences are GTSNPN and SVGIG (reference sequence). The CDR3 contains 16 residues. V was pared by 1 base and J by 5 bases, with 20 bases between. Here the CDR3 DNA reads TGTGCCTGGAGTGCTCCTCCATCCGCGACAGTATATGGCTACACCTTC. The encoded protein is CAWSAPPSATVYGYTF.

As DNA, the CDR3 is TGCGCCAGCAGCTTGGAAGGGGCAGTCGGTGGGTCCCAGTACTTC. Its translation is CASSLEGAVGGSQYF. The rearrangement uses TRBV5-1 and TRBJ2-5, with D possibly being TRBD1 (5 bases). CDR1 and CDR2 (germline): SGHRS, YFSETQ. There are 15 residues in the CDR3. V was trimmed by 0 bases and J by 9 bases, leaving 18 bases between them.

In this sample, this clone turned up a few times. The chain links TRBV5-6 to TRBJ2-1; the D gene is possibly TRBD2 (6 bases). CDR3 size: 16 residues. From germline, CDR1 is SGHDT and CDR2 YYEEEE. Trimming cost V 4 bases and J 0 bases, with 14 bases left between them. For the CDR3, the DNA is TGTGCCAGCAGCCAAGAGGCGGGGAGCTCCTACAATGAGCAGTTCTTC. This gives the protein CASSQEAGSSYNEQFF.

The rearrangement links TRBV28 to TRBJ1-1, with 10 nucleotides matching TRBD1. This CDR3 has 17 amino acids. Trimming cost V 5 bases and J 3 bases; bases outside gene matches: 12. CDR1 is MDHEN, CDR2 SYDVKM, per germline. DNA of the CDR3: TGTGCCAGCAGTCCCGGGACAGGGGTATCGACGGACACTGAAGCTTTCTTT. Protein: CASSPGTGVSTDTEAFF. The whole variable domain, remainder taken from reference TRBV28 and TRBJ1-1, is DVKVTQSSRYLVKRTGEKVFLECVQDMDHENMFWYRQDPGLGLRLIYFSYDVKMKEKGDIPEGYSVSREKKERFSLILESASTNQTSMYLCASSPGTGVSTDTEAFFGQGTRLTVV.

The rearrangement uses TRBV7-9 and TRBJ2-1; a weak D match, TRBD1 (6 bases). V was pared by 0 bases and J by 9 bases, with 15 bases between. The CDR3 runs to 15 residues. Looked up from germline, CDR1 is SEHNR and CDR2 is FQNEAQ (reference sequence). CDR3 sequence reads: CASSLAGGGLGEQFF. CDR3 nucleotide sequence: TGTGCCAGCAGCTTAGCAGGGGGTGGTTTGGGTGAGCAGTTCTTC. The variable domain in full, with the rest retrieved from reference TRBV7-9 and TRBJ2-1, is DTGVSQNPRHKITKRGQNVTFRCDPISEHNRLYWYRQTLGQGPEFLTYFQNEAQLEKSRLLSDRFSAERPKGSFSTLEIQRTEQGDSAMYLCASSLAGGGLGEQFFGPGTRLTVL.

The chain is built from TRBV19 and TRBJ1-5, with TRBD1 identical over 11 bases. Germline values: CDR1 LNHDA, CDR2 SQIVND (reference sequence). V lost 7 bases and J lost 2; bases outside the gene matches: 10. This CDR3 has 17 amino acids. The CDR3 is CASKDWTGGLRNQPQHF. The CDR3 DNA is TGTGCCAGTAAGGATTGGACAGGGGGCTTGCGCAATCAGCCCCAGCATTTT.

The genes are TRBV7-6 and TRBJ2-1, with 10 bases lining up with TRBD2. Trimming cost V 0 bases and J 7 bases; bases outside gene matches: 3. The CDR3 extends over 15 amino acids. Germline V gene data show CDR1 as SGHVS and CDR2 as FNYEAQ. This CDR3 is CASSLALTSGNEQFF. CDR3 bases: TGTGCCAGCAGCTTAGCCCTGACTAGCGGGAATGAGCAGTTCTTC.

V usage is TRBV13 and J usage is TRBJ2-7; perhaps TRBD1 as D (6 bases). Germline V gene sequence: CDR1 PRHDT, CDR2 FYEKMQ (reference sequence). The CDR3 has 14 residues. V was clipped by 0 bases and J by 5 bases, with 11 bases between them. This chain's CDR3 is CASSLGQGNNEQYF. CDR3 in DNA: TGTGCCAGCAGCTTAGGACAGGGTAACAACGAGCAGTACTTC.

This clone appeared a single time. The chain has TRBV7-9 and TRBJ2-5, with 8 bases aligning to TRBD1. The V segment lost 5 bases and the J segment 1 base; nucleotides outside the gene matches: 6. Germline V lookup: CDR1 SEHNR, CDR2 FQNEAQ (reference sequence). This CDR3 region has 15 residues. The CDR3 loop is CASSPGQGLQETQYF. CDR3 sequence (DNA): TGTGCCAGCAGCCCTGGACAGGGACTCCAAGAGACCCAGTACTTC.

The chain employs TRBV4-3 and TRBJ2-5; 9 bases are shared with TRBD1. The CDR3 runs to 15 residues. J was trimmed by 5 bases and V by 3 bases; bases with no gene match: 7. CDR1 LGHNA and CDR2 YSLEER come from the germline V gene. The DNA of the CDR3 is TGCGCCAGCAGCCAGGGCACAGGGGGCGCCGAGACCCAGTACTTC. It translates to CASSQGTGGAETQYF.

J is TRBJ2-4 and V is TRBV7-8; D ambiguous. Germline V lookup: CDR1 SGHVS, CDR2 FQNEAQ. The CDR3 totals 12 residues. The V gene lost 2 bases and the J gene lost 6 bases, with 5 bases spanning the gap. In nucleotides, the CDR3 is TGTGCCAGCAGCTTATTGGCAAACATTCAGTACTTC. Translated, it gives CASSLLANIQYF. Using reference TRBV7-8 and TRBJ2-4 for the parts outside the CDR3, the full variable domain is GAGVSQSPRYKVAKRGQDVALRCDPISGHVSLFWYQQALGQGPEFLTYFQNEAQLDKSGLPSDRFFAERPEGSVSTLKIQRTQQEDSAVYLCASSLLANIQYFGAGTRLSVL.

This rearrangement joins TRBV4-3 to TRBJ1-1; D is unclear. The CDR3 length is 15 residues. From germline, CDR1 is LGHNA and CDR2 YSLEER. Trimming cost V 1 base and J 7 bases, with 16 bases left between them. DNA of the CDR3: TGCGCCAGCAGCCAAGTGCATGGGGAGGGTGATGAAGCTTTCTTT. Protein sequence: CASSQVHGEGDEAFF.

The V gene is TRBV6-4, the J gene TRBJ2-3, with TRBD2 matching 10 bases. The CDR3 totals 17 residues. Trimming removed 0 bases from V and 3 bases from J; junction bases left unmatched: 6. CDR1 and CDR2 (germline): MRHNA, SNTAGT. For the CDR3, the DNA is TGTGCCAGCAGTGACTCGGCTAGCGGGGGAGGTACAGATACGCAGTATTTT. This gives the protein CASSDSASGGGTDTQYF.

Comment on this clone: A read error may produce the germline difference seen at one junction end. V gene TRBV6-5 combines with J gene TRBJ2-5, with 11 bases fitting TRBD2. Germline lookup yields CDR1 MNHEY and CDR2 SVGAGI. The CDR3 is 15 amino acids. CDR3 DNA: TGTGCCAGCAGCTACTCAGGGACTAGCGGAGAGACCCAGTACTTC. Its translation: CASSYSGTSGETQYF.

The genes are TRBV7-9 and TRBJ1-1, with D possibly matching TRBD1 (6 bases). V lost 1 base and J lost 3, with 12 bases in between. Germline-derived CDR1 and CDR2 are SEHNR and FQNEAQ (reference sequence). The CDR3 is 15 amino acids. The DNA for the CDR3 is TGTGCCAGCAGCTTAGGAGGTTCAGGGGACACTGAAGCTTTCTTT. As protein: CASSLGGSGDTEAFF.

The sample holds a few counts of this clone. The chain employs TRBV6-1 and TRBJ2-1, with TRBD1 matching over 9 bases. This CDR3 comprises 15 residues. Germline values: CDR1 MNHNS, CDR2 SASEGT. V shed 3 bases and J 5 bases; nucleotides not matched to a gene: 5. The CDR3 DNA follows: TGTGCCAGCAGTGAGGACAGGGGAGGTAACAATGAGCAGTTCTTC. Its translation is CASSEDRGGNNEQFF.

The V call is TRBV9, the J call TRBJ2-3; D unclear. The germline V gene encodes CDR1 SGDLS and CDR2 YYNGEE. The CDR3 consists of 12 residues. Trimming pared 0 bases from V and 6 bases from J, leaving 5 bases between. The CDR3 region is CASSVAEDTQYF. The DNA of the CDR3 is TGTGCCAGCAGCGTAGCGGAGGATACGCAGTATTTT.

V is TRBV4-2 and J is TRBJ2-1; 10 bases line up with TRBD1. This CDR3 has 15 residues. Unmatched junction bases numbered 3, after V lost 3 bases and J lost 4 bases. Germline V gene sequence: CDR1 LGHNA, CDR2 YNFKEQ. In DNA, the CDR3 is TGTGCCAGCAGCCACGGGACAGGGGATTACAATGAGCAGTTCTTC. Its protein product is CASSHGTGDYNEQFF.

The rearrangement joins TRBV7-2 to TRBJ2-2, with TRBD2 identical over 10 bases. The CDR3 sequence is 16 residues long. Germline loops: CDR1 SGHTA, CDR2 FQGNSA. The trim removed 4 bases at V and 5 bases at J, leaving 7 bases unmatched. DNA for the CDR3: TGTGCCAGCAGCTCCAGCCCTAGCGGGGGTACCGGGGAGCTGTTTTTT. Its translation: CASSSSPSGGTGELFF.

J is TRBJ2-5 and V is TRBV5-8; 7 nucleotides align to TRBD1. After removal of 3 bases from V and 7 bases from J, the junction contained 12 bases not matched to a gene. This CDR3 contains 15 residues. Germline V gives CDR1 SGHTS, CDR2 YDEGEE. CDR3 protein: CASSSGQRSGGTQYF. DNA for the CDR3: TGTGCCAGCAGCTCGGGACAGCGCTCAGGGGGGACCCAGTACTTC.

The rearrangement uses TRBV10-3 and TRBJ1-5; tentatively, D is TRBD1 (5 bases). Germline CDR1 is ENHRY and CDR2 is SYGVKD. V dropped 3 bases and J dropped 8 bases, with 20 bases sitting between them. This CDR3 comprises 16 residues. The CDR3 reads CAISEMGGPMDEPQHF. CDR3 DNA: TGTGCCATCAGTGAAATGGGGGGACCGATGGACGAGCCCCAGCATTTT.

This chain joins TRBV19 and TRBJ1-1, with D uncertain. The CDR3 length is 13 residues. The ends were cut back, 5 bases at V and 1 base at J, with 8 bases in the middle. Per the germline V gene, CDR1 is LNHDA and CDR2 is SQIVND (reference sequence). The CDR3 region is CASSPRENTEAFF. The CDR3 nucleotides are TGTGCCAGTAGTCCGCGGGAGAACACTGAAGCTTTCTTT.

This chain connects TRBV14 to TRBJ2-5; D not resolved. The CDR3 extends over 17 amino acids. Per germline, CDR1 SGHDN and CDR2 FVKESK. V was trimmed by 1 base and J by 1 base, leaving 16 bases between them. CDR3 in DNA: TGTGCCAGCAGCCAAGCGCAATTTTTGGCATCCCAAGAGACCCAGTACTTC. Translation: CASSQAQFLASQETQYF.